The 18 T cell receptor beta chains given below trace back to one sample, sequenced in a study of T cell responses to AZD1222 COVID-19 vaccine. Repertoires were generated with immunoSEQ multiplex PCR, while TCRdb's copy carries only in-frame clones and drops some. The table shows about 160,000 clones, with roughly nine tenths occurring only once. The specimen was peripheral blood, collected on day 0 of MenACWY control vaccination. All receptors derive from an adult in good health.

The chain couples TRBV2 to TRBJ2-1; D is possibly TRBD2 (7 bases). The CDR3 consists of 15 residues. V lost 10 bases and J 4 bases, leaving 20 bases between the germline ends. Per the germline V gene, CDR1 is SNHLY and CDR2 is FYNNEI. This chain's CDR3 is CATSPTGGFYNEQFF. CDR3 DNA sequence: TGTGCCACAAGTCCTACGGGGGGCTTTTACAATGAGCAGTTCTTC.

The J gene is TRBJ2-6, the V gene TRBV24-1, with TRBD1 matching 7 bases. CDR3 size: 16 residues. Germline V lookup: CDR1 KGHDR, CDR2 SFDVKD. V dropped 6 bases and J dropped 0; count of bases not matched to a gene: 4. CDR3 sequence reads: CATSPDRVSGANVLTF. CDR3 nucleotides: TGTGCCACCAGTCCCGACAGGGTCTCTGGGGCCAACGTCCTGACTTTC.

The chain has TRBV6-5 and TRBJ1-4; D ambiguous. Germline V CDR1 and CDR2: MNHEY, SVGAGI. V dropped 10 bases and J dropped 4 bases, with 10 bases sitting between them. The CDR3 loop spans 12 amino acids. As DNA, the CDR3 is TGTGCCACCTTGGACTATAATGAAAAACTGTTTTTT. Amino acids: CATLDYNEKLFF.

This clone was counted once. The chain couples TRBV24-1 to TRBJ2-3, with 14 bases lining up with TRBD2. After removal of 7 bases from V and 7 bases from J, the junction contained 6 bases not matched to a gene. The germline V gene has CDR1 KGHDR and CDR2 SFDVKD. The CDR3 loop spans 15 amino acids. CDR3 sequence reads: CATSGGLAGGYTQYF. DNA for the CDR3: TGTGCCACCAGCGGTGGACTAGCGGGAGGTTATACGCAGTATTTT.

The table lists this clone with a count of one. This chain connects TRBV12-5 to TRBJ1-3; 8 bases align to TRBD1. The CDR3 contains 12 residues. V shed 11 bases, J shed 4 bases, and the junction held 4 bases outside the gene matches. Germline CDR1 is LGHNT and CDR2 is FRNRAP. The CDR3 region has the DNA TGTGCTGGTCAGGGGGCAGGAAACACCATATATTTT. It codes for CAGQGAGNTIYF.

CDR3 protein: CASSQGRPGQGSGANVLTF. DNA for the CDR3: TGTGCCAGCAGCCAGGGACGGCCGGGACAGGGGTCTGGGGCCAACGTCCTGACTTTC. The genes are TRBV4-2 and TRBJ2-6, with 10 nucleotides matching TRBD1. There are 19 residues in the CDR3. Germline V lookup: CDR1 LGHNA, CDR2 YNFKEQ. J gave up 1 base and V 3 bases, and 9 bases lay outside the gene matches.

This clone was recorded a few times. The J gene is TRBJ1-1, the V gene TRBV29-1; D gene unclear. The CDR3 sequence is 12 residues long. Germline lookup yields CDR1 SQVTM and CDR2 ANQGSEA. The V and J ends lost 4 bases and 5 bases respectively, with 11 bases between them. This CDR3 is CSVGWGGTEAFF. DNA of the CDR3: TGCAGCGTTGGGTGGGGTGGAACTGAAGCTTTCTTT.

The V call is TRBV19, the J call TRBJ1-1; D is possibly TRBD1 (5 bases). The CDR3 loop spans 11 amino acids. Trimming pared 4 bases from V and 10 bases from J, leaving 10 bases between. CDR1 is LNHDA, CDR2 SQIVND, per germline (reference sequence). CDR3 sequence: CASSRGRVAFF. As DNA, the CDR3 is TGTGCCAGTAGTAGGGGCCGAGTAGCTTTCTTT.

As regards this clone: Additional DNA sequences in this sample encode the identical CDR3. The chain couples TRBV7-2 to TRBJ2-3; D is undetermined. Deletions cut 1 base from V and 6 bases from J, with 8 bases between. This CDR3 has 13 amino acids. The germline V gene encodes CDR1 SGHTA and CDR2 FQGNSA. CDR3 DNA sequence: TGTGCCAGCAGCTTAGGCCCGAGGGATACGCAGTATTTT. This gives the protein CASSLGPRDTQYF. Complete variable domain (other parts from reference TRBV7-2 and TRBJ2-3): GAGVSQSPSNKVTEKGKDVELRCDPISGHTALYWYRQSLGQGLEFLIYFQGNSAPDKSGLPSDRFSAERTGGSVSTLTIQRTQQEDSAVYLCASSLGPRDTQYFGPGTRLTVL.

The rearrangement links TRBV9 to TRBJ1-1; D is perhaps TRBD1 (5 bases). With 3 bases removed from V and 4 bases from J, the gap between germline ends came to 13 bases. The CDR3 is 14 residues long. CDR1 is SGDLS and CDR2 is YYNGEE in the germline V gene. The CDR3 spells CASSGDESGTEAFF. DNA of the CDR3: TGTGCCAGCAGCGGGGACGAGAGTGGCACTGAAGCTTTCTTT.

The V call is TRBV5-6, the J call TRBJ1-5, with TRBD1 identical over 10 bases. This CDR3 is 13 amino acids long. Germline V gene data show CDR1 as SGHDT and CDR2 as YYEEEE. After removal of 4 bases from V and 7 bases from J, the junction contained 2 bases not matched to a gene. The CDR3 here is CASSGQGEQPQHF. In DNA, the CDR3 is TGTGCCAGCAGCGGACAGGGGGAACAGCCCCAGCATTTT.

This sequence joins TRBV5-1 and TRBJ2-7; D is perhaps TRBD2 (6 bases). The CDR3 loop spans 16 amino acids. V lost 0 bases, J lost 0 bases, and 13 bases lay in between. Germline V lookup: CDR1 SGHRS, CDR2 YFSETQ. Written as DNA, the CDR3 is TGCGCCAGCAGCTTGGCCGGCGGGGTTAGCTCCTACGAGCAGTACTTC. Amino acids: CASSLAGGVSSYEQYF.

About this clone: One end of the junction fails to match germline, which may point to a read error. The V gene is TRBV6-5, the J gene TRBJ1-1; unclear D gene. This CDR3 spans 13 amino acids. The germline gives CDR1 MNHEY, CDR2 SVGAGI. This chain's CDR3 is CGVEVGAYTEAFF. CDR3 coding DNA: TGCGGTGTCGAAGTTGGAGCGTACACTGAAGCTTTCTTT.

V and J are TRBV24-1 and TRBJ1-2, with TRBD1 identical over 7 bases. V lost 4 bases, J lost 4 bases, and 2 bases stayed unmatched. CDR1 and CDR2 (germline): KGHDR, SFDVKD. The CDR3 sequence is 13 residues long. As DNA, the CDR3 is TGTGCCACCAGTGACGGGACAGCCTATGGCTACACCTTC. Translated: CATSDGTAYGYTF.

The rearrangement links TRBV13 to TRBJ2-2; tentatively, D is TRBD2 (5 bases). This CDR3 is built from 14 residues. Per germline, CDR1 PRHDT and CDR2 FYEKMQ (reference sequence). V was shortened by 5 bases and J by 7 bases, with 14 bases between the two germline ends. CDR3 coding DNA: TGTGCCAGCAGCCCCCGAGGGTCGGGCGGGGAGCTGTTTTTT. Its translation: CASSPRGSGGELFF. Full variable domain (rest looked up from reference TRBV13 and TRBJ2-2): AAGVIQSPRHLIKEKRETATLKCYPIPRHDTVYWYQQGPGQDPQFLISFYEKMQSDKGSIPDRFSAQQFSDYHSELNMSSLELGDSALYFCASSPRGSGGELFFGEGSRLTVL.

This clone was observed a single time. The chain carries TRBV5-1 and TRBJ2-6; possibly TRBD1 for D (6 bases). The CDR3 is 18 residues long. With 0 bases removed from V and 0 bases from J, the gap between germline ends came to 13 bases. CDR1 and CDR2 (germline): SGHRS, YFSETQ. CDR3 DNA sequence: TGCGCCAGCAGCTTGGGTCAACAGGGTTCCTCTGGGGCCAACGTCCTGACTTTC. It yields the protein CASSLGQQGSSGANVLTF.

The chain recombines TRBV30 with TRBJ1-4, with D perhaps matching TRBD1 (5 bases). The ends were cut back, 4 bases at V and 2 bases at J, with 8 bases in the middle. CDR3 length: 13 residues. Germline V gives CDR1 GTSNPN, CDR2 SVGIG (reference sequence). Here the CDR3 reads CAWTRQTNEKLFF. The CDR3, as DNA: TGTGCCTGGACCAGACAGACTAATGAAAAACTGTTTTTT.

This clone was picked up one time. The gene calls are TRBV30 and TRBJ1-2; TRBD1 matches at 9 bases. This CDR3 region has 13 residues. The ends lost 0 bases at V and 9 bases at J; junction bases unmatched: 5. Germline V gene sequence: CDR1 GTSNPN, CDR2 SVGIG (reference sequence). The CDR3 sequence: CAWSVLGQGRYTF. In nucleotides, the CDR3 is TGTGCCTGGAGTGTACTTGGACAGGGGCGCTACACCTTC.